This TCR beta chain was documented in a study of long-term antiretroviral therapy in people with HIV. At minimum, one pre-ART and two post-ART PBMC samples were obtained from each donor. Treatment for every participant with HIV took place in the United States. This was the immunoSEQ v3.0 assay at survey level. Sequencing set out to capture roughly 40,000-50,000 T-cell genomes per sample. Profiled with immunoSEQ multiplex PCR; TCRdb holds only in-frame clones, not every one. The sample holds some 25,000 clones, about 88% seen once. Here the sequenced sample was unsorted PBMCs, taken 1.9 years after starting antiretroviral therapy. The clonotype comes from a woman between 25 and 40 years old with HIV.

CDR3 DNA: TGTGCCAGCAGCTTAGGAGGGGCAGGGGGAGGTACTGAAGCTTTCTTT. It specifies CASSLGGAGGGTEAFF. This chain uses TRBV11-2 with TRBJ1-1; 7 nucleotides align to TRBD1. CDR1 and CDR2 from the germline V gene are SGHAT and FQNNGV. Germline trimming cut 1 base from V and 5 bases from J; bases unmatched to any gene: 10. CDR3 length: 16 amino acids.